One sample yielded the 14 T cell receptor beta chains listed below, sequenced in a study of identical twins. MiXCR, run by TCRdb on the 5' RACE reads, gives a single entry per CDR3 protein. The sample holds roughly 770,000 distinct CDR3 sequences, 15% to 20% seen once. The same specimen was also included in a second study, on T cells expressing NK-cell markers.

What was sequenced was PBMCs. Every receptor here comes from a young woman in good health.

The chain links TRBV20-1 to TRBJ2-7, with D uncertain. CDR3 size: 11 residues. V lost 6 bases, J lost 7 bases, and 13 bases lay in between. Germline-derived CDR1 and CDR2 are DFQATT and SNEGSKA (reference sequence). CDR3 coding DNA: TGCAGTGCGCCCTACCTTGGGGAGCAGTACTTC. It yields the protein CSAPYLGEQYF.

The chain couples TRBV9 to TRBJ2-2; D possibly uses TRBD1 or TRBD2 (5 bases each). Germline-derived CDR1 and CDR2 are SGDLS and YYNGEE. Trimming left V 3 bases short and J 6 bases short, with 15 bases between. The CDR3 covers 15 residues. The CDR3 DNA reads as TGTGCCAGCAGCGCGGGGACGGCCTTTGCCGGGGAGCTGTTTTTT. Its translation: CASSAGTAFAGELFF.

This clonotype was recorded a few times. The genes are TRBV5-1 and TRBJ2-7; D not resolved. V gave up 5 bases and J gave up 4 bases, with 19 bases separating them. CDR1 and CDR2 from the germline V gene are SGHRS and YFSETQ. The CDR3 runs to 15 residues. Here the CDR3 DNA reads TGCGCCAGCAGATTTAAGGAAGGCAGAAGTTACGAGCAGTACTTC. The encoded protein is CASRFKEGRSYEQYF.

This clonotype has a count of ten or more. The V call is TRBV20-1, the J call TRBJ1-1; D gene unclear. The CDR3 is 14 amino acids. Germline V gene data show CDR1 as DFQATT and CDR2 as SNEGSKA (reference sequence). Trimming left V 3 bases short and J 4 bases short, with 15 bases between. CDR3 sequence (DNA): TGCAGTGCTAGGCGGTTAGGCCCAGGCACTGAAGCTTTCTTT. Residues: CSARRLGPGTEAFF.

This clonotype was detected only a few times. The chain carries TRBV20-1 and TRBJ1-2, with D unclear. V was clipped by 6 bases and J by 2 bases, with 7 bases between them. This CDR3 is built from 11 residues. The V gene's germline CDR1 is DFQATT and CDR2 SNEGSKA (reference sequence). This chain's CDR3 is CSAIENYGYTF. The CDR3 DNA reads TGCAGTGCCATAGAAAACTATGGCTACACCTTC.

The J gene is TRBJ1-3, the V gene TRBV20-1, with D perhaps matching TRBD1 (5 bases). CDR1 is DFQATT, CDR2 SNEGSKA, per germline (reference sequence). There are 13 residues in the CDR3. Trimming removed 4 bases at V and 3 bases at J, with 10 bases between. Written as DNA, the CDR3 is TGCAGTGCTACACAGGAGTATGGAAACACCATATATTTT. Protein sequence: CSATQEYGNTIYF.

The rearrangement links TRBV20-1 to TRBJ2-5, with 9 bases identical to TRBD2. In germline, CDR1 is DFQATT, CDR2 SNEGSKA (reference sequence). V trimming: 0 bases; J trimming: 3 bases; junction bases outside the gene matches: 5. The CDR3 is 15 residues long. This CDR3 reads CSARDIPSGKETQYF. The CDR3 DNA reads TGCAGTGCTAGAGATATTCCTAGCGGGAAAGAGACCCAGTACTTC.

This clonotype was seen many times. V and J are TRBV20-1 and TRBJ2-3; D gene unclear. The V end lost 6 bases, the J end lost 2 bases, and 18 bases lay between the germline ends. The germline V gene encodes CDR1 DFQATT and CDR2 SNEGSKA (reference sequence). The CDR3 totals 15 residues. DNA for the CDR3: TGCAGTGCGACCCCCGCGGCGCAGCTCACAGATACGCAGTATTTT. Protein product: CSATPAAQLTDTQYF.

This clonotype came up a few times. The chain employs TRBV7-2 and TRBJ2-1; 10 nucleotides agree with TRBD2. The CDR3 covers 17 residues. Germline trimming cut 5 bases from V and 4 bases from J; bases unmatched to any gene: 11. Germline values: CDR1 SGHTA, CDR2 FQGNSA. CDR3 residues: CASSLSLSSGRYNEQFF. CDR3 coding DNA: TGTGCCAGCAGCCTATCCCTGAGTAGCGGGAGGTACAATGAGCAGTTCTTC. Supplemented by reference TRBV7-2 and TRBJ2-1, the full variable domain reads GAGVSQSPSNKVTEKGKDVELRCDPISGHTALYWYRQSLGQGLEFLIYFQGNSAPDKSGLPSDRFSAERTGGSVSTLTIQRTQQEDSAVYLCASSLSLSSGRYNEQFFGPGTRLTVL.

The chain joins TRBV7-2 to TRBJ1-1; unclear D gene. Looked up from germline, CDR1 is SGHTA and CDR2 is FQGNSA. V was cut by 5 bases and J by 1 base, with 11 bases left in between. The CDR3 loop spans 14 amino acids. The chain's CDR3 is CASSRTPWNTEAFF. CDR3 sequence (DNA): TGTGCCAGCAGCCGGACGCCTTGGAACACTGAAGCTTTCTTT.

The chain employs TRBV7-8 and TRBJ2-7, with D maybe TRBD2 (5 bases). The V and J ends lost 5 bases and 4 bases respectively, with 18 bases between them. Looked up from germline, CDR1 is SGHVS and CDR2 is FQNEAQ. The CDR3 is made up of 15 amino acids. The CDR3 sequence: CASSTRVVPKYEQYF. CDR3 coding DNA: TGTGCCAGCAGCACTAGGGTAGTGCCGAAATACGAGCAGTACTTC.

J is TRBJ1-1 and V is TRBV12-3 or TRBV12-4; no clear D. Between the trimmed V and J ends, which lost 5 bases and 0 bases, there was a span of 22 bases. This CDR3 is built from 18 residues. CDR3 sequence reads: CASSPRAGSTVLNTEAFF. In nucleotides, the CDR3 is TGTGCCAGCAGTCCCCGGGCTGGCAGCACTGTTTTGAACACTGAAGCTTTCTTT.

The rearrangement joins TRBV20-1 to TRBJ2-3; unclear D gene. The CDR3 is made up of 14 amino acids. Trimming cost V 6 bases and J 0 bases, with 13 bases left between them. CDR1 and CDR2 (germline): DFQATT, SNEGSKA (reference sequence). The CDR3 bases are TGCAGTGCCCCGCTAGTTGGGAGCACAGATACGCAGTATTTT. Translated: CSAPLVGSTDTQYF.

With regard to this clonotype: One end of the junction does not line up with germline, which may come from a read error. The chain has TRBV29-1 and TRBJ2-3; D gene unclear. The germline V gene has CDR1 SQVTM and CDR2 ANQGSEA. This CDR3 spans 14 amino acids. The chain's CDR3 is CSVKERSGTDTQYF. The CDR3 DNA reads as TGCAGCGTTAAAGAGCGTTCGGGCACAGATACGCAGTATTTT.